The next 10 T cell receptor beta chains were all read from a single sample in a study of T cell responses to AZD1222 COVID-19 vaccine. Clones were read by immunoSEQ multiplex PCR, and TCRdb kept only the in-frame ones, dropping some. Of some 120,000 clones listed, 80% to 90% were seen once; the top ten hold 3.5% to 5%. The input for sequencing was peripheral blood, taken on day 0 of MenACWY control vaccination. These receptors were collected from an adult in good health.

This clone came up a few times. The V call is TRBV18, the J call TRBJ1-3, with D perhaps matching TRBD1 (5 bases). The germline gives CDR1 KGHSH, CDR2 LQKENI. The CDR3 totals 15 residues. V was pared by 2 bases and J by 4 bases, with 12 bases between. The CDR3 sequence is CASSPDSPQGNTIYF. The CDR3 DNA sequence: TGTGCCAGCTCACCAGACAGTCCCCAAGGAAACACCATATATTTT.

This clone came up once. The J gene is TRBJ1-6, the V gene TRBV7-9, with D possibly TRBD1 on 6 matching bases. With 4 bases removed from V and 0 bases from J, the gap between germline ends came to 13 bases. The length of the CDR3 is 17 residues. Germline V lookup: CDR1 SEHNR, CDR2 FQNEAQ (reference sequence). The CDR3 nucleotides read TGTGCCAGCAGCTCAGGGGTCACGAGCTCCTATAATTCACCCCTCCACTTT. Protein product: CASSSGVTSSYNSPLHF.

This chain uses TRBV18 with TRBJ2-5, with 12 bases fitting TRBD1. Germline-derived CDR1 and CDR2 are KGHSH and LQKENI. The CDR3 is 15 residues long. V lost 2 bases to trimming and J lost 4 bases; unmatched junction nucleotides: 2. CDR3 sequence reads: CASSPKGQGAETQYF. The DNA of the CDR3 is TGTGCCAGCTCACCAAAGGGACAGGGGGCAGAGACCCAGTACTTC.

V is TRBV7-8 and J is TRBJ2-7, with D perhaps matching TRBD2 (5 bases). The germline V and J ends were trimmed by 5 bases and 4 bases, with 9 bases remaining between them. Germline V gene lookup returns CDR1 SGHVS and CDR2 FQNEAQ. The CDR3 has 12 residues. This CDR3 reads CASSPTGYEQYF. The CDR3 DNA reads as TGTGCCAGCAGCCCGACGGGATACGAGCAGTACTTC.

The V gene is TRBV19, the J gene TRBJ1-1, with no clear D. Trimming shortened V by 6 bases and J by 0 bases, and 11 bases separated the two germline ends. This CDR3 region has 14 residues. CDR1 and CDR2 from the germline V gene are LNHDA and SQIVND (reference sequence). The CDR3 here is CASSHYYMNTEAFF. Written as DNA, the CDR3 is TGTGCCAGTAGCCATTATTATATGAACACTGAAGCTTTCTTT.

The rearrangement links TRBV3-1 (or the pseudogene TRBV3-2) to TRBJ2-3, with TRBD2 matching over 8 bases. The CDR3 runs 16 residues. With 0 bases clipped from V and 6 bases from J, the junction kept 8 bases outside the gene matches. Germline values: CDR1 LGHDT, CDR2 YNNKEL (reference sequence). Here the CDR3 reads CASSQDRLAGTDTQYF. The CDR3 DNA sequence: TGTGCCAGCAGCCAAGATCGATTAGCGGGGACGGATACGCAGTATTTT.

This CDR3 reads CASSYPGLAGSRGETQYF. The CDR3 region has the DNA TGTGCCAGCAGTTACCCGGGACTAGCGGGGTCCCGGGGAGAGACCCAGTACTTC. V and J are TRBV6-2 or TRBV6-3 and TRBJ2-5; 13 nucleotides agree with TRBD2. CDR1 is MNHEY, CDR2 SVGEGT, per germline. The J segment lost 4 bases and the V segment lost 2 bases, leaving 10 bases of the junction unmatched. CDR3 size: 18 residues.

This chain uses TRBV19 with TRBJ1-2; no definite D call. CDR1 is LNHDA, CDR2 SQIVND, per germline (reference sequence). CDR3 length equals 14 residues. V was shortened by 0 bases and J by 2 bases, with 7 bases between the two germline ends. The CDR3 here is CASSIETANYGYTF. The CDR3 region has the DNA TGTGCCAGTAGTATAGAAACAGCCAACTATGGCTACACCTTC.

This rearrangement joins TRBV28 to TRBJ2-7; 9 bases line up with TRBD1. The germline V gene encodes CDR1 MDHEN and CDR2 SYDVKM. The CDR3 consists of 15 residues. Losses at the gene ends were 6 bases for V and 2 bases for J; bases not matched to a gene: 8. Here the CDR3 DNA reads TGTGCCAGCAGATCAGTAGGGACAGGGCCCTACGAGCAGTACTTC. Protein sequence: CASRSVGTGPYEQYF.

The rearrangement joins TRBV12-3 or TRBV12-4 to TRBJ1-2; D perhaps matches TRBD1 (6 bases). V lost 6 bases and J lost 7, with 15 bases in between. This CDR3 is built from 13 residues. For the CDR3, the DNA is TGTGCCAGCAGCCCGGGGGGCGGGTTTGGCTACACCTTC. Translating gives CASSPGGGFGYTF.